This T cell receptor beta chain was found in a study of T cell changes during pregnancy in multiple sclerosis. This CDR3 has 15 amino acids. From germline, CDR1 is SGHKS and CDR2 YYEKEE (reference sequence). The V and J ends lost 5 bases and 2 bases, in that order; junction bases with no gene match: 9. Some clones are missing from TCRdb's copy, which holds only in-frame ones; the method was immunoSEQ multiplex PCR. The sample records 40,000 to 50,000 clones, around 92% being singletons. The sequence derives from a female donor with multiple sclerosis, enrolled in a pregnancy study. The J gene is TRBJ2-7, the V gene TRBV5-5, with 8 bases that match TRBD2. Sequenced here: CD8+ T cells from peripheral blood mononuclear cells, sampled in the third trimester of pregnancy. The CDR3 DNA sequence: TGTGCCAGCAGTTCCCTAGCGGGCCGACCCTACGAGCAGTACTTC. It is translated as CASSSLAGRPYEQYF.